This T cell receptor (beta chain) came from a study of blood T cells in healthy people across ages. Regarding the study as a whole: More naive CD4+ cells and higher diversity marked long-lived donors relative to aged donors.

Ranging in age from roughly 6 to 90, the donors were healthy Caucasian individuals from Russia. Each individual donor underwent a draw of approximately 9.8 milliliters of peripheral blood. About this clonotype: The antigen remains undetermined.

Primed by a sample-barcoded 5' primer and a J-beta primer mix, a second PCR proceeded for 7 to 11 cycles. Every sample produced at least 2.5 million CDR3-containing paired-end reads. TCRdb used MiXCR to reprocess the 5' RACE reads, holding one entry per CDR3 protein. The sample shows 1.5 million or so distinct CDR3 sequences, approximately 40% of them seen only once. The CDR3 loop spans 18 amino acids. V lost 0 bases to trimming and J lost 1 base; unmatched junction nucleotides: 8. CDR1 is SGHDT, CDR2 YYEEEE, per germline. Input material: blood. The rearrangement joins TRBV5-6 to TRBJ2-1; TRBD2 aligns across 9 bases. The clonotype originates from a woman aged 18-29 years in good health. The CDR3 is CASSLGLAGLVSYNEQFF. The CDR3 DNA sequence: TGTGCCAGCAGCTTGGGGCTAGCGGGACTGGTGTCCTACAATGAGCAGTTCTTC.